This T cell receptor beta chain was sequenced for a study of T-cell reconstitution after alpha-beta-depleted transplantation in children. Notes on this clonotype: Its target is not known.

CDR1 is MDHEN, CDR2 SYDVKM, per germline. This CDR3 contains 13 residues. Between the trimmed V and J ends, which lost 6 bases and 1 base, there was a span of 7 bases. A TCRbeta library incorporating unique molecular identifiers was prepared. TCRdb re-derived calls from the PCR reads in MiXCR, one entry per CDR3 protein. Among around 580,000 distinct CDR3 sequences listed, roughly 30% were seen once. Study-wide results and caveats: After transplant, high TCRbeta diversity at day 60 in some patients arose from surviving recipient T cells and thymic progenitors.

The chain employs TRBV28 and TRBJ1-5, with D hard to call. The material sequenced was PBMCs, taken before TCRalphabeta/CD19-depleted stem cell transplant. This sequence originates from a boy younger than two with Wiskott-Aldrich syndrome, due to receive a stem cell transplant. CDR3 protein: CASRPKSNQPQHF. Written as DNA, the CDR3 is TGTGCCAGCAGGCCGAAGAGCAATCAGCCCCAGCATTTT.